This entry concerns a single T cell receptor (beta chain). TCRdb used MiXCR to reprocess the 5' RACE reads, holding one entry per CDR3 protein. The table lists a few hundred thousand distinct CDR3 sequences, 9.5% of them singletons. Trimming removed 4 bases from V and 7 bases from J; junction bases left unmatched: 9. CDR3 length: 14 residues. Looked up from germline, CDR1 is GTSNPN and CDR2 is SVGIG (reference sequence). The sample comes from a study of identical twins. Everyone who donated was a healthy Caucasian. This same sample was also part of a study on yellow fever vaccine responses in identical twins.

The receptor comes from a woman younger than 35 in good health. The specimen sequenced was CD8+ T cells sorted from blood. The V gene is TRBV30, the J gene TRBJ2-2; 7 positions match TRBD1. In DNA form, the CDR3 reads TGTGCCTGGACCAAGACAGGGACGGTCGGGGAGCTGTTTTTT. Its translation: CAWTKTGTVGELFF.